This T cell receptor beta chain was retrieved from a study of identical twins. A word on this clonotype: Its antigen is not identified.

Broader study findings: The study found that models underestimated out-of-frame TCR alpha sharing in monozygotic twins. Within beta out-of-frame sequences, the excess sharing observed between twins was weaker.

Each CDR3 protein is one row after TCRdb ran MiXCR on the 5' RACE reads. The sample has around 510,000 distinct CDR3 sequences, more than 13% seen once. Germline V gene sequence: CDR1 SGDLS, CDR2 YYNGEE. This CDR3 has 15 residues. The V gene end was trimmed by 4 bases and the J gene end by 5 bases; junction bases not matched to a gene: 1. These data are also associated with another study on yellow fever vaccine responses in identical twins.

Sequenced sample: CD4+ T cells sorted from blood. This clonotype originated in a woman aged 18-29 years in good health. The chain has TRBV9 and TRBJ1-6; 12 bases agree with TRBD1. This CDR3 reads CASSWDRGHNSPLHF. CDR3 DNA: TGTGCCAGCAGCTGGGACAGGGGGCATAATTCACCCCTCCACTTT.